This T cell receptor (beta chain) was obtained from a study of cytomegalovirus exposure and HLA in healthy donors. Study details: There were 100 million to 120 million unique TCR beta sequences, drawn from about 179 million T cells, in an earlier analysis.

PCR involved 60 Vbeta and 13 Jbeta primers. Here immunoSEQ multiplex PCR was the method, and the copy in TCRdb shows in-frame clones only, minus some. Of about 200,000 clones listed, more than 60% are singletons. Study-wide findings and caveats: Some TCR beta chains (about 170 of them) were listed as cytomegalovirus-associated.

Turning to this clone: Its antigen is undetermined.

This CDR3 is 15 amino acids long. In germline, CDR1 is GTSNPN, CDR2 SVGIG (reference sequence). V was clipped by 3 bases and J by 0 bases; unmatched bases: 5. The source of this sequence is a middle-aged man in good health and CMV-seronegative. The sequenced sample was PBMCs. The chain joins TRBV30 to TRBJ1-5, with 7 bases matching TRBD1. CDR3 residues: CAWSATGNSNQPQHF. The CDR3 DNA follows: TGTGCCTGGAGCGCGACAGGGAATAGCAATCAGCCCCAGCATTTT.